This section outlines one T cell receptor beta chain sequence together with its context. The sample originates from a study of blood T cell repertoires in COVID-19. Overall study context: T cells, B-cell-depleted T cells, or PBMCs supplied cDNA or gDNA.

The authors' processing: Nucleated cell counts were estimated from reference gene primer amplification. This table comes from immunoSEQ multiplex PCR, and its TCRdb copy is limited to in-frame clones, with some not included. V and J calls and clone size are given by that table; D and trimming were obtained from the DNA. Of about 26,000 clones detected, roughly 90% appear once; the ten largest clones hold approximately 7.6%. This receptor was taken from a human donor in a cohort sampled during active COVID-19. The sample consisted of peripheral blood.

CDR3 nucleotide sequence: TGTGCCAGCAGACGACAGACCTACGAGCAGTACTTC. It translates to CASRRQTYEQYF. This chain links TRBV5-6 with TRBJ2-7, with D perhaps TRBD1 (5 bases). This CDR3 is built from 12 residues. Per germline, CDR1 SGHDT and CDR2 YYEEEE. The ends were cut back, 5 bases at V and 2 bases at J, with 8 bases in the middle.